This T cell receptor beta chain was sequenced during a study of technical replicates of blood from several donors. This CDR3 region has 19 residues. V shed 4 bases and J 4 bases; nucleotides not matched to a gene: 20. The V gene's germline CDR1 is SGHVS and CDR2 FQNEAQ. The table came from immunoSEQ multiplex PCR; TCRdb's copy has only in-frame clones and leaves some out. The sample yields approximately 99,000 clones, roughly 96% seen once. The specimen was T cells isolated from PBMCs. The genes are TRBV7-8 and TRBJ2-7, with 9 nucleotides matching TRBD1. The receptor comes from a human donor in good health. The CDR3 sequence is CASSWTALFWTGEKYEQYF. In DNA form, the CDR3 reads TGTGCCAGCAGCTGGACGGCCCTTTTTTGGACAGGGGAGAAATACGAGCAGTACTTC.